This entry is about one T cell receptor beta chain. This sample was taken from a study of technical replicates of blood from a handful of donors. TCRdb keeps only in-frame clones here, not all; method: immunoSEQ multiplex PCR. This table has about 49,000 clones, more than 85% appearing once. In germline, CDR1 is LNHDA, CDR2 SQIVND (reference sequence). CDR3 length: 18 residues. V was pared by 9 bases and J by 0 bases, with 17 bases of the junction left unmatched. The chain recombines TRBV19 with TRBJ1-5, with TRBD1 matching 7 bases. The specimen was PBMCs. The clonotype originates from a human donor in good health. Some clones in this sample may be carry-over from other donors' samples. The CDR3 DNA is TGTGCCAGCACAACTCCGGGACAGATCCTTTATAGCAATCAGCCCCAGCATTTT. It specifies CASTTPGQILYSNQPQHF.